The present TCR beta chain was sequenced within a study of T cell responses to AZD1222 COVID-19 vaccine. Study-wide results and caveats: It should be noted that donors were predominantly white British and more often female, and clonal diversity was possibly underestimated. Researchers took repertoire samples only after the peak T cell response had come. Recipients of two AZD1222 doses showed rising Spike-specific TCR breadth and depth.

Sequencing used immunoSEQ multiplex PCR; TCRdb keeps in-frame clones, though not all of them. Altogether more than 65,000 clones are present, around 73% being singletons, with the ten largest covering roughly 20%. Concerning this clone itself: Antigen specificity is unknown.

The V gene lost 3 bases and the J gene lost 5 bases, with 9 bases spanning the gap. The CDR3 spans 14 residues. Germline V CDR1 and CDR2: SGHNT, YYREEE (reference sequence). The receptor's source is an adult in good health. J is TRBJ1-6 and V is TRBV5-4; D ambiguous. The source material was peripheral blood, sampled on day 0 of AZD1222 vaccination. In DNA form, the CDR3 reads TGTGCCAGCAGCTCGAAAAGCAATAATTCACCCCTCCACTTT. Protein product: CASSSKSNNSPLHF.